The 14 T cell receptor beta chains in this list originate from one sample, sequenced in a study of beta chain features in type 1 diabetes. Findings and caveats of the study: Moderate but significant shortening of TCRB CDR3s was recorded in all four CD4+ subsets from Type 1 diabetes patients.

TCRB transcripts that were expressed got sequenced, as all of the isolated RNA had been reverse transcribed. This table comes from immunoSEQ multiplex PCR, and its TCRdb copy is limited to in-frame clones, with some not included. The sample contains around 250,000 clones, around 25% of which appear only once. Antigens for these TCRs are unknown. Sequences were obtained from naive CD4+ T cells from blood. These receptors originate from a woman in her 30s with type 1 diabetes.

CDR3 loop: CASNQGGLAGKGQFF. As DNA, the CDR3 is TGTGCCAGTAACCAGGGGGGACTAGCGGGAAAGGGGCAGTTCTTC. The genes are TRBV19 and TRBJ2-1; TRBD2 matches 13 bases. Trimming cost V 7 bases and J 12 bases; bases outside gene matches: 12. This CDR3 is 15 amino acids long. CDR1 and CDR2 from the germline V gene are LNHDA and SQIVND (reference sequence). Full variable domain (remainder filled in from reference TRBV19 and TRBJ2-1): DGGITQSPKYLFRKEGQNVTLSCEQNLNHDAMYWYRQDPGQGLRLIYYSQIVNDFQKGDIAEGYSVSREKKESFPLTVTSAQKNPTAFYLCASNQGGLAGKGQFFGPGTRLTVL.

The chain links TRBV6-6 to TRBJ2-1; D possibly corresponds to TRBD2 (5 bases). Germline V gene lookup returns CDR1 MNHNY and CDR2 SVGAGI (reference sequence). The V end lost 6 bases, the J end lost 10 bases, and 25 bases lay between the germline ends. The CDR3 covers 16 residues. Here the CDR3 DNA reads TGTGCCAGCAGATGGGATTCGGGGTCGGTGGGGAGAGAGCAGTTCTTC. Amino acid sequence: CASRWDSGSVGREQFF.

V and J are TRBV18 and TRBJ2-6, with D perhaps matching TRBD2 (5 bases). The CDR3 is 15 amino acids. Trimming removed 3 bases at V and 1 base at J, with 7 bases between. Germline CDR1 is KGHSH and CDR2 is LQKENI. CDR3 sequence: CASSPGVSGANVLTF. CDR3 coding DNA: TGTGCCAGCTCACCGGGAGTTTCTGGGGCCAACGTCCTGACTTTC.

Here the CDR3 reads CATMTGYNEKLFF. DNA of the CDR3: TGTGCCACCATGACAGGGTATAATGAAAAACTGTTTTTT. The V call is TRBV6-6, the J call TRBJ1-4, with 7 bases matching TRBD1. V was clipped by 10 bases and J by 4 bases; unmatched bases: 6. The germline gives CDR1 MNHNY, CDR2 SVGAGI (reference sequence). CDR3 size: 13 residues.

The chain combines TRBV30 with TRBJ2-3, with D possibly being TRBD1 (6 bases). This CDR3 spans 17 amino acids. Trimming took off 0 bases at V and 0 bases at J, with 16 bases between the two ends. Germline V gene sequence: CDR1 GTSNPN, CDR2 SVGIG (reference sequence). The CDR3 sequence is CAWSVTRDTESTDTQYF. CDR3 bases: TGTGCCTGGAGTGTAACAAGGGACACAGAGAGCACAGATACGCAGTATTTT.

The J gene is TRBJ1-2, the V gene TRBV29-1; D possibly corresponds to TRBD1 (5 bases). This CDR3 contains 15 residues. V was pared by 6 bases and J by 3 bases, with 20 bases between. Germline values: CDR1 SQVTM, CDR2 ANQGSEA. CDR3 nucleotide sequence: TGCAGCGTCCCGCGGGGCACTTCGCCTGACTATGGCTACACCTTC. Residues: CSVPRGTSPDYGYTF.

This clone has more than one count but fewer than ten. The V and J genes are TRBV5-1 and TRBJ2-7, with 8 bases that match TRBD2. There are 15 residues in the CDR3. Looked up from germline, CDR1 is SGHRS and CDR2 is YFSETQ. V was clipped by 1 base and J by 2 bases; unmatched bases: 5. The CDR3 DNA is TGCGCCAGCAGCTTGAGCGCGGGAGGCCCCTACGAGCAGTACTTC. Its protein product is CASSLSAGGPYEQYF.

The table lists this clone with a count of one. CDR3 region: CASSPDSSSYEQYF. The CDR3, as DNA: TGTGCCAGCAGCCCCGACAGTAGCTCCTACGAGCAGTACTTC. V is TRBV7-3 and J is TRBJ2-7; D perhaps matches TRBD1 (5 bases). V lost 5 bases and J 0 bases, leaving 11 bases between the germline ends. CDR1 is SGHTA, CDR2 FQGTGA, per germline. This CDR3 spans 14 amino acids.

This clone was seen more than once but under ten times. J is TRBJ2-7 and V is TRBV30; 7 nucleotides agree with TRBD2. Germline loops: CDR1 GTSNPN, CDR2 SVGIG (reference sequence). The CDR3 totals 14 residues. The V segment lost 3 bases and the J segment 6 bases; nucleotides outside the gene matches: 11. CDR3 in amino acids: CAWSPPAGVREQYF. The CDR3 DNA is TGTGCCTGGAGCCCCCCGGCGGGGGTCCGCGAGCAGTACTTC.

The rearrangement links TRBV21-1 to TRBJ1-2; the table's D gene call, TRBD1, was not cross checked with the DNA. TRBV21-1 is noted as a pseudogene. CDR3 size: 14 residues. The CDR3 DNA sequence: TGTGCCAGCAGCACGTATAGGACAGACTATGGCTACACCTTC. Translated: CASSTYRTDYGYTF.

This clone was counted only a few times. V gene TRBV19 combines with J gene TRBJ1-1; D might be TRBD1 (6 bases). V was clipped by 4 bases and J by 1 base, with 10 bases between them. Germline assignment: CDR1 LNHDA and CDR2 SQIVND (reference sequence). The CDR3 has 14 residues. In nucleotides, the CDR3 is TGTGCCAGTAGTACTCCGGACAGGAACACTGAAGCTTTCTTT. Protein product: CASSTPDRNTEAFF.

The rearrangement joins TRBV19 to TRBJ2-4; 7 bases line up with TRBD1. The V and J ends lost 6 bases and 3 bases, in that order; junction bases with no gene match: 11. The germline V gene encodes CDR1 LNHDA and CDR2 SQIVND (reference sequence). This CDR3 spans 16 amino acids. CDR3 loop: CASRPEGQPFKNIQYF. CDR3 nucleotides: TGTGCCAGTAGACCCGAGGGACAGCCGTTCAAAAACATTCAGTACTTC. Drawing the rest from reference TRBV19 and TRBJ2-4, the complete variable domain is DGGITQSPKYLFRKEGQNVTLSCEQNLNHDAMYWYRQDPGQGLRLIYYSQIVNDFQKGDIAEGYSVSREKKESFPLTVTSAQKNPTAFYLCASRPEGQPFKNIQYFGAGTRLSVL.

This clone showed up just a few times. The chain is built from TRBV5-1 and TRBJ2-1; D is undetermined. Germline-derived CDR1 and CDR2 are SGHRS and YFSETQ. Trimming left V 0 bases short and J 2 bases short, with 9 bases between. The CDR3 has 15 residues. This CDR3 is CASSLDGGAYNEQFF. As DNA, the CDR3 is TGCGCCAGCAGCTTGGATGGCGGAGCCTACAATGAGCAGTTCTTC.

This clone was counted a single time. The CDR3 region is CASSYDRDRYEQYF. The CDR3, as DNA: TGTGCCAGCAGTTACGACAGGGACCGTTACGAGCAGTACTTC. The chain employs TRBV6-5 and TRBJ2-7, with 7 bases identical to TRBD1. The CDR3 is 14 amino acids. Losses at the gene ends were 2 bases for V and 4 bases for J; bases not matched to a gene: 5. Germline CDR1 MNHEY, CDR2 SVGAGI.